This TCR beta chain comes out of a study of T cell responses to AZD1222 COVID-19 vaccine. Findings and caveats of the study: As reported, nearly half of all spike-specific TCRs target variant regions that are unmutated. Vaccine-associated CD4 TCRs ranged over spike, dominating at 160-218 and 743-854. Females outnumbered males among donors, who were mostly white British; clonal diversity was possibly underestimated. After the peak T cell response, and only then, were repertoires sampled.

Assay used: immunoSEQ multiplex PCR; TCRdb lists only in-frame clones, some missing. The sample contains over 130,000 clones, 92% of which appear only once. The CDR3 loop spans 13 amino acids. Trimming removed 5 bases at V and 7 bases at J, with 15 bases between. Notes on this clone: Its cognate antigen is unknown.

The receptor comes from an adult who received the AZD1222 COVID-19 vaccine. The sequenced sample was peripheral blood, obtained 28 days after the second AZD1222 dose. This rearrangement joins TRBV12-3 or TRBV12-4 to TRBJ2-7; maybe TRBD2 (6 bases). In DNA, the CDR3 is TGTGCCAGCAGTCGGTCTAGCGCGGAGGAGCAGTACTTC. Encoded protein: CASSRSSAEEQYF.